This TCR beta chain originates from a study of cytomegalovirus exposure and HLA in healthy donors. At the level of the study: A prior study identified 90 million to 120 million unique TCR beta sequences from roughly 180 million T cells. Just over 80% of roughly 400 genotyped donors fell in the Caucasian-associated ancestry cluster. General study results and limits: The study put some 150 TCR beta chains on its list as cytomegalovirus-associated.

PCR was performed using 60 Vbeta and 13 Jbeta primers. Only in-frame clones appear in the TCRdb table, and some are missing; sequencing was by immunoSEQ multiplex PCR. The sample gives 95,000 to 150,000 clones, around 85% of which show up once; around 2.2% is in the top ten. The study sampled nominally healthy donors, though unrecorded immune exposures were likely. This CDR3 comprises 15 residues. Germline values: CDR1 WSHSY, CDR2 SAAADI. The V gene end was trimmed by 5 bases and the J gene end by 2 bases; junction bases not matched to a gene: 8. To note about this clone: The antigen remains unidentified.

The J gene is TRBJ1-2, the V gene TRBV10-2; 7 nucleotides line up with TRBD1. The specimen was PBMCs. The clonotype comes from a man aged 25-45 years in good health and CMV-seronegative. Written as DNA, the CDR3 is TGCGCCAGCAGTCCACACCCGACAGGGAACTATGGCTACACCTTC. It yields the protein CASSPHPTGNYGYTF.